This TCR beta chain was identified in a study of blood T cells in healthy people across ages. Comment on this clonotype: The antigen is undetermined.

The study's findings and limits: It was not known whether donors were CMV positive (a possible confounder of expanded clonotype changes). It was held that diversity estimates obtained from one million T cells represented underestimates. Naive CD4+ cell counts and diversity both ran higher in long-lived than in aged donors. Significant beta diversity loss was already apparent by age approximately 37, declining roughly linearly.

This CDR3 contains 15 residues. Germline loops: CDR1 KGHSH, CDR2 LQKENI. Trimming stripped 8 bases from V and 5 bases from J, with 16 bases between. For the second PCR, which ran for roughly 7 to 11 cycles, a sample-barcoded 5' primer and a J-beta primer mix were used. TCRdb analysed the 5' RACE reads with MiXCR anew, one entry per CDR3 protein. The sample shows some 800,000 distinct CDR3 sequences, approximately 48% of them seen only once. This rearrangement joins TRBV18 to TRBJ1-6; D perhaps matches TRBD1 (6 bases). This TCR was recovered from a man aged 60-69 years in good health. Sequencing used blood. This CDR3 reads CASRAGGSDNSPLHF. The CDR3 DNA reads TGTGCCAGCCGGGCGGGGGGCTCGGATAATTCACCCCTCCACTTT.